These 21 T cell receptor beta chains were all obtained from the same sample, sequenced in a study of circulating CD8 cells and anti-PD-1 response in melanoma. The QIAseq Immune Repertoire TCR panel built the libraries from approximately 16 ng of total RNA. TCRdb reprocessed the reads via MiXCR and lists one record per CDR3 protein. The data show about 480 distinct CDR3 sequences, 5.5% to 7.5% seen once. Sorting of live CD3+CD8+TCRalphabeta+ cells by PD-1 and/or TIGIT gave four subsets. This specimen was CD8+ T cells from PBMCs, taken at baseline or after one month of anti-PD-1 therapy (not recorded which). The receptor source for this set is a human donor with melanoma.

Worth noting for this clonotype: A much larger clone differs by one base, so this may be a read error. The rearrangement joins TRBV21-1 to TRBJ2-1; TRBD2 reflects the table's D call only, with no check against the DNA. TRBV21-1 represents a pseudogene. CDR3 length: 12 amino acids. The CDR3 is CASSILTSSGSF. CDR3 in DNA: TGTGCCAGCAGCATCTTGACTAGCTCGGGGAGCTTC.

Relative to its sample, this clonotype is medium-sized. The rearrangement uses TRBV23-1 and TRBJ2-5; D call uncertain. TRBV23-1 is assigned to the ORF class and has an uncertain function. The CDR3 totals 13 residues. With 4 bases removed from V and 1 base from J, the gap between germline ends came to 7 bases. The CDR3 protein is CASSPGFQETQYF. CDR3 in DNA: TGCGCCAGCAGTCCCGGGTTCCAAGAGACCCAGTACTTC.

On this clonotype: This may come from a read error, since a much larger clone is one base off. V is TRBV28 and J is TRBJ2-7; the match to TRBD2 covers 8 bases. Germline V gene lookup returns CDR1 MDHEN and CDR2 SYDVKM. This CDR3 has 16 residues. Trimming cost V 3 bases and J 1 base; bases outside gene matches: 8. This CDR3 is CASSFQASGQSYEQYF. The CDR3 bases are TGTGCCAGCAGTTTCCAGGCTAGCGGGCAGTCCTACGAGCAGTACTTC.

The genes are TRBV6-6 and TRBJ1-1, with no clear D. Germline V gives CDR1 MNHNY, CDR2 SVGAGI (reference sequence). V lost 5 bases, J lost 4 bases, and 8 bases lay in between. The CDR3 is made up of 12 amino acids. CDR3: CASSHRATEAFF. The CDR3 DNA follows: TGTGCCAGCAGTCACAGAGCCACTGAAGCTTTCTTT.

This clonotype is judged large. The chain employs TRBV25-1 and TRBJ2-3, with a possible D match to TRBD1 (6 bases). V gave up 5 bases and J gave up 7 bases, with 16 bases separating them. The CDR3 is made up of 14 amino acids. Per germline, CDR1 MGHDK and CDR2 SYGVNS. The CDR3 region has the DNA TGTGCCAGCAGTTCTTACCGGGACACCAATACGCAGTATTTT. Amino acids: CASSSYRDTNTQYF.

Note on this clonotype: This may come from a read error, since a much larger clone is one base off. This chain links TRBV3-1 with TRBJ1-2; 9 nucleotides match TRBD1. CDR3 size: 17 residues. From germline, CDR1 is LGHDT and CDR2 YNNKEL (reference sequence). Here the CDR3 DNA reads TGTGCCAGCAGCCAAGATAACCCACAGGGGGCGAGCTATGGCTGCACCTTC. It yields the protein CASSQDNPQGASYGCTF.

This clonotype occurred a few times. Compared with germline, one end of the junction differs, possibly owing to a read error. The rearrangement joins TRBV14 to TRBJ2-3; TRBD2 matches at 8 bases. CDR3 length: 17 amino acids. CDR1 is SGHDN and CDR2 is FVKESK in the germline V gene. The CDR3 region has the DNA TGTGCCAGCAGCCAAGGGGTCGGTGCAGCGGGAGCGGATACGCAGTGTTTT. Translation gives CASSQGVGAAGADTQCF.

In this sample, this clonotype is large. CDR3 in amino acids: CASSPGQSGSGANVLTF. The CDR3 nucleotides are TGTGCCAGCAGCCCGGGACAGAGCGGCTCTGGGGCCAACGTCCTGACTTTC. The chain is built from TRBV7-3 and TRBJ2-6, with 7 nucleotides matching TRBD1. This CDR3 has 17 amino acids. V lost 5 bases and J lost 0; bases outside the gene matches: 7. Per germline, CDR1 SGHTA and CDR2 FQGTGA.

This clonotype is medium-sized within its sample. The chain recombines TRBV5-1 with TRBJ2-7, with no clear D. Germline CDR1 is SGHRS and CDR2 is YFSETQ. This CDR3 comprises 14 residues. V lost 0 bases, J lost 2 bases, and 9 bases lay in between. CDR3 protein: CASSLGRETYEQYF. CDR3 nucleotides: TGCGCCAGCAGCTTGGGTCGAGAAACCTACGAGCAGTACTTC.

This clonotype is large by share. The chain carries TRBV18 and TRBJ2-2, with D unresolved. Trimming left V 3 bases short and J 4 bases short, with 12 bases between. Germline V CDR1 and CDR2: KGHSH, LQKENI. This CDR3 is 15 amino acids long. This chain's CDR3 is CASSPQDDGTGELFF. Here the CDR3 DNA reads TGTGCCAGCTCACCGCAGGACGATGGCACCGGGGAGCTGTTTTTT.

This clonotype is judged hyperexpanded. The chain recombines TRBV24-1 with TRBJ2-1, with D possibly TRBD2 on 6 matching bases. V was pared by 0 bases and J by 9 bases, with 8 bases between. CDR3 length: 13 amino acids. Germline V gene lookup returns CDR1 KGHDR and CDR2 SFDVKD. CDR3 residues: CATSDLRGGEQFF. In DNA, the CDR3 is TGTGCCACCAGTGATTTGCGGGGAGGTGAGCAGTTCTTC.

This clonotype was seen a handful of times. The chain is built from TRBV7-3 and TRBJ2-5; 8 nucleotides match TRBD1. The CDR3 spans 20 residues. Germline loops: CDR1 SGHTA, CDR2 FQGTGA. V was pared by 5 bases and J by 4 bases, with 24 bases of the junction left unmatched. CDR3 in DNA: TGTGCCAGCAGCCGATTCCCCCCCGGACAGGGAGGCTCGACGGGAGAGACCCAGTACTTC. This codes for CASSRFPPGQGGSTGETQYF.

In its sample, this clonotype is large. This sequence joins TRBV2 and TRBJ1-5; tentative D call: TRBD1 (6 bases). The germline gives CDR1 SNHLY, CDR2 FYNNEI. The CDR3 has 15 residues. V was clipped by 3 bases and J by 7 bases, with 16 bases between them. The CDR3 spells CASSEGLTGLQPQHF. The CDR3 DNA follows: TGTGCCAGCAGTGAGGGTTTAACAGGGCTGCAGCCCCAGCATTTT. The whole variable domain, remainder taken from reference TRBV2 and TRBJ1-5, is EPEVTQTPSHQVTQMGQEVILRCVPISNHLYFYWYRQILGQKVEFLVSFYNNEISEKSEIFDDQFSVERPDGSNFTLKIRSTKLEDSAMYFCASSEGLTGLQPQHFGDGTRLSIL.

A word on this clonotype: A read error is possible here, since a much larger clone lies one base away. V usage is TRBV12-3 or TRBV12-4 and J usage is TRBJ2-7; perhaps TRBD2 as D (6 bases). The CDR3 extends over 15 amino acids. The CDR3 here is CTSRPTDGSSYEQYF. For the CDR3, the DNA is TGTACCAGCAGACCTACGGACGGGAGCTCCTACGAGCAGTACTTC.

By its share, this clonotype is large. This chain connects TRBV28 to TRBJ1-1; D might be TRBD1 (5 bases). Trimming removed 10 bases at V and 4 bases at J, with 25 bases between. This CDR3 spans 16 amino acids. Germline V gene lookup returns CDR1 MDHEN and CDR2 SYDVKM. For the CDR3, the DNA is TGTGCCACGACCACTCCGGCAGGGCGTGCTGGCACTGAAGCTTTCTTT. Protein: CATTTPAGRAGTEAFF.

By share of the sample, this clonotype is large. The chain joins TRBV25-1 to TRBJ1-4; D is undetermined. Trimming shortened V by 5 bases and J by 5 bases, and 9 bases separated the two germline ends. Germline-derived CDR1 and CDR2 are MGHDK and SYGVNS. The CDR3 is 13 amino acids. CDR3 residues: CASSTPTNEKLFF. In DNA form, the CDR3 reads TGTGCCAGCAGTACCCCTACCAATGAAAAACTGTTTTTT.

Sample share makes this clonotype large (0.1 to 1%). The chain employs TRBV9 and TRBJ2-7, with TRBD2 identical over 11 bases. The CDR3 runs 16 residues. Germline lookup yields CDR1 SGDLS and CDR2 YYNGEE. Germline trimming cut 0 bases from V and 7 bases from J; bases unmatched to any gene: 9. The CDR3 region is CASSVDVAGGPSEQYF. The CDR3 DNA sequence: TGTGCCAGCAGCGTAGATGTAGCGGGGGGGCCGAGTGAGCAGTACTTC.

In its sample, this clonotype is large. The chain employs TRBV2 and TRBJ2-5; TRBD2 matches at 11 bases. J was trimmed by 5 bases and V by 2 bases; bases with no gene match: 4. This CDR3 is built from 15 residues. Germline V CDR1 and CDR2: SNHLY, FYNNEI. Written as DNA, the CDR3 is TGTGCCAGCAGTGAAAGCCCTAGCGGGGGGGAGACCCAGTACTTC. The encoded protein is CASSESPSGGETQYF. Full variable domain (remainder filled in from reference TRBV2 and TRBJ2-5): EPEVTQTPSHQVTQMGQEVILRCVPISNHLYFYWYRQILGQKVEFLVSFYNNEISEKSEIFDDQFSVERPDGSNFTLKIRSTKLEDSAMYFCASSESPSGGETQYFGPGTRLLVL.

About this clonotype itself: At one end the junction does not follow the germline gene, possibly because of a read error. The chain employs TRBV28 and TRBJ2-7; 7 nucleotides match TRBD1. The CDR3 covers 15 residues. CDR1 is MDHEN and CDR2 is SYDVKM in the germline V gene. The DNA for the CDR3 is TGTGCCAGCAGTTTCCTCGGGACAGCCTCCCACGAGCAGTACTTC. This encodes CASSFLGTASHEQYF. The full variable domain, in which reference TRBV28 and TRBJ2-7 provide the parts outside the CDR3, is DVKVTQSSRYLVKRTGEKVFLECVQDMDHENMFWYRQDPGLGLRLIYFSYDVKMKEKGDIPEGYSVSREKKERFSLILESASTNQTSMYLCASSFLGTASHEQYFGPGTRLTVT.

By share of the sample, this clonotype is medium-sized. The genes are TRBV20-1 and TRBJ2-7, with 8 positions matching TRBD1. The CDR3 extends over 16 amino acids. Germline CDR1 DFQATT, CDR2 SNEGSKA (reference sequence). V lost 2 bases, J lost 0 bases, and 9 bases stayed unmatched. In DNA, the CDR3 is TGCAGTGCTAGACGCCCCGGACAGGGCGACTCCTACGAGCAGTACTTC. Residues: CSARRPGQGDSYEQYF.

By its share, this clonotype is medium-sized. The rearrangement joins TRBV20-1 to TRBJ2-1; D possibly corresponds to TRBD2 (5 bases). CDR3 length: 15 amino acids. Per the germline V gene, CDR1 is DFQATT and CDR2 is SNEGSKA (reference sequence). The V gene lost 0 bases and the J gene lost 6 bases, with 15 bases spanning the gap. The CDR3 DNA sequence: TGCAGTGCTAGAGATACCCCTCGGACTGCCAATGAGCAGTTCTTC. Its translation: CSARDTPRTANEQFF.